This T cell receptor (beta chain) came from a study of shared clonotypes between healthy human individuals. The data were produced by immunoSEQ multiplex PCR, yet TCRdb's version contains in-frame clones alone and is incomplete. The sample shows a few million clones, 93% of them seen only once. Positive CCR7 selection of CD45RO-negative cells yielded the naive CD8 cells, and terminally differentiated effector memory CD45RA+ cells were excluded. The sequencing sample was made of naive CD8+ T cells from PBMCs. This TCR came from a young man in good health. Some clones in this sample may be carry-over from other donors' samples.

In DNA form, the CDR3 reads TGTGCCAGCAGTTTATATAAGCGTCAAAGCACAGATACGCAGTATTTT. Protein sequence: CASSLYKRQSTDTQYF. This rearrangement joins TRBV27 to TRBJ2-3; no definite D call. Germline loops: CDR1 MNHEY, CDR2 SMNVEV (reference sequence). With 1 base removed from V and 0 bases from J, the gap between germline ends came to 11 bases. The CDR3 runs 16 residues.